This T cell receptor beta chain emerged from a study of glioma-infiltrating T cells. Whole-study context: Samples included WHO grade II oligodendrogliomas or astrocytomas and initial-diagnosis grade IV glioblastomas. Study-wide findings and caveats: Patients with low tissue-blood divergence carried a signature set of shared blood CDR3 motifs. Gliomas, especially low-grade, showed above-expected tissue-blood divergence; non-neoplastic patients showed below.

V lost 5 bases, J lost 8 bases, and 10 bases lay in between. CDR3 length: 12 amino acids. Germline values: CDR1 MDHEN, CDR2 SYDVKM. A note on this clonotype: Antigen specificity is unknown. A clone one base away is much larger, so this may be a read error.

Amplification of TCR alpha and beta CDR3 regions from RNA used iRepertoire nested multiplex PCR. For one-step reverse transcription and amplification, roughly 85-450 ng of tissue mRNA or PBMC total RNA was used. MiXCR was run by TCRdb on the multiplex PCR reads, yielding one entry per CDR3 protein. The sample consists of 300,000 to 400,000 distinct CDR3 sequences, approximately 42% of them appearing once. The origin of this receptor is a human donor with low-grade glioma or glioblastoma, undergoing nonglioma brain surgery, or in good health (not recorded which). Sequencing input: glioma tissue, nonneoplastic brain tissue, or PBMCs (not recorded which). The rearrangement joins TRBV28 to TRBJ2-1; D is unresolved. The chain's CDR3 is CASSISYDEQFF. DNA for the CDR3: TGTGCCAGCAGTATCTCTTACGATGAGCAGTTCTTC.